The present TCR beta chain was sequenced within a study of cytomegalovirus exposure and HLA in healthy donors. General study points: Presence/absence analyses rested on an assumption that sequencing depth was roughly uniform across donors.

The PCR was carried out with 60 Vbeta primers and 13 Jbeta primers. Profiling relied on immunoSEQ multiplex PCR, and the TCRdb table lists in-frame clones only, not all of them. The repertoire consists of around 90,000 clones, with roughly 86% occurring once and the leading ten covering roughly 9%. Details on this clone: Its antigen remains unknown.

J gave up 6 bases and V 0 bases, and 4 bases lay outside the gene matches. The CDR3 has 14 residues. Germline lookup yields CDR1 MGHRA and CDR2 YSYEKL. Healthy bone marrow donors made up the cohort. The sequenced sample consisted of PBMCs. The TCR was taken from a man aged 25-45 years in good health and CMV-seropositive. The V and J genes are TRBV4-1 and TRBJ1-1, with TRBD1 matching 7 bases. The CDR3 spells CASSQDRGVPEAFF. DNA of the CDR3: TGCGCCAGCAGCCAAGACAGGGGGGTCCCTGAAGCTTTCTTT.